What follows are 27 T cell receptor beta chains derived from one specimen sequenced in a study of T cell responses to AZD1222 COVID-19 vaccine. The assay was immunoSEQ multiplex PCR, and TCRdb's table has in-frame clones only and misses some. The repertoire has 200,000 to 250,000 clones, approximately 94% of them found once; the top ten carry about 1%. The specimen comprised peripheral blood, sampled on day 0 of MenACWY control vaccination. The origin of the receptors is an adult in good health.

The V gene is TRBV10-3, the J gene TRBJ2-7; D is undetermined. The germline V gene has CDR1 ENHRY and CDR2 SYGVKD. V was trimmed by 10 bases and J by 3 bases, leaving 16 bases between them. The CDR3 length is 13 residues. CDR3 loop: CATLTQPGYEQYF. The CDR3 DNA follows: TGTGCCACCCTGACACAGCCGGGCTACGAGCAGTACTTC.

The chain employs TRBV7-2 and TRBJ2-1; D gene uncertain. CDR1 is SGHTA, CDR2 FQGNSA, per germline. The CDR3 runs to 14 residues. V was cut by 1 base and J by 9 bases, with 13 bases left in between. The CDR3 DNA reads as TGTGCCAGCAGCTTAGAGGCCGTAACAAGTGAGCAGTTCTTC. Translation gives CASSLEAVTSEQFF.

V gene TRBV5-1 combines with J gene TRBJ1-1; possible D gene TRBD1, 6 bases. From germline, CDR1 is SGHRS and CDR2 YFSETQ. This CDR3 contains 12 residues. The V end was cut by 0 bases, the J end by 9 bases, with 9 bases between. This CDR3 reads CASSLEGGQAFF. DNA for the CDR3: TGCGCCAGCAGCTTGGAGGGGGGCCAAGCTTTCTTT.

This chain joins TRBV7-8 and TRBJ1-6, with TRBD1 identical over 9 bases. CDR1 and CDR2 from the germline V gene are SGHVS and FQNEAQ. The V segment lost 3 bases and the J segment 9 bases; nucleotides outside the gene matches: 3. The CDR3 has 14 amino acids. CDR3 region: CASSFGQGISPLHF. CDR3 bases: TGTGCCAGCAGCTTCGGACAGGGGATTTCACCCCTCCACTTT.

CDR3 nucleotide sequence: TGTGCCAGCGGCCAGCCGGCCCAACATTATGGCTACACCTTC. Its translation is CASGQPAQHYGYTF. The genes are TRBV6-2 or TRBV6-3 and TRBJ1-2; D ambiguous. Per germline, CDR1 MNHEY and CDR2 SVGEGT. V lost 8 bases and J lost 5, with 18 bases in between. The CDR3 contains 14 residues.

The chain links TRBV15 to TRBJ1-1; no reliable D call. This CDR3 spans 14 amino acids. The V and J ends lost 0 bases and 4 bases respectively, with 9 bases between them. In germline, CDR1 is LNHNV, CDR2 YYDKDF (reference sequence). CDR3 sequence (DNA): TGTGCCACCAGCAGAGATCTAATGGGCACTGAAGCTTTCTTT. This sequence encodes CATSRDLMGTEAFF.

The V and J genes are TRBV18 and TRBJ1-2; TRBD1 aligns across 8 bases. This CDR3 contains 16 residues. Trimming took 3 bases from V and 8 from J; bases not matched to a gene: 14. Germline V gene data show CDR1 as KGHSH and CDR2 as LQKENI. CDR3 coding DNA: TGTGCCAGCTCACCTTTCCAATCCACAGGGGGGCAAGGCTACACCTTC. It is translated as CASSPFQSTGGQGYTF.

The chain recombines TRBV7-3 with TRBJ2-1, with 9 bases that match TRBD2. The CDR3 is 15 residues long. The germline V gene encodes CDR1 SGHTA and CDR2 FQGTGA. Trimming took 5 bases from V and 4 from J; bases not matched to a gene: 6. In nucleotides, the CDR3 is TGTGCCAGCAGCGGCGGGACTAGCAAATACAATGAGCAGTTCTTC. The encoded protein is CASSGGTSKYNEQFF. Using reference TRBV7-3 and TRBJ2-1 for the parts outside the CDR3, the full variable domain is GAGVSQTPSNKVTEKGKYVELRCDPISGHTALYWYRQSLGQGPEFLIYFQGTGAADDSGLPNDRFFAVRPEGSVSTLKIQRTERGDSAVYLCASSGGTSKYNEQFFGPGTRLTVL.

This clone appeared once. V gene TRBV12-5 combines with J gene TRBJ2-7; maybe TRBD1 (6 bases). CDR1 is LGHNT and CDR2 is FRNRAP in the germline V gene. The CDR3 runs to 15 residues. Trimming took off 6 bases at V and 2 bases at J, with 17 bases between the two ends. The CDR3 loop reads CASGGTGSRTYEQYF. The CDR3 DNA reads TGTGCTAGTGGAGGAACAGGGAGTAGGACCTACGAGCAGTACTTC.

The chain carries TRBV14 and TRBJ2-7, with TRBD1 identical over 7 bases. The germline CDR1 and CDR2 sequences are SGHDN and FVKESK. The CDR3 length is 19 residues. With 0 bases clipped from V and 0 bases from J, the junction kept 14 bases outside the gene matches. The CDR3 spells CASSQDLGERDSSSYEQYF. CDR3 DNA sequence: TGTGCCAGCAGCCAAGATCTCGGAGAGAGGGACAGTAGCTCCTACGAGCAGTACTTC.

V is TRBV12-3 or TRBV12-4 and J is TRBJ1-2; TRBD1 is a possible D gene (6 bases). V was cut by 6 bases and J by 6 bases, with 14 bases left in between. The CDR3 covers 13 residues. This CDR3 is CASSSTGQHGYTF. The CDR3 DNA follows: TGTGCCAGCAGCTCTACCGGACAGCATGGCTACACCTTC.

The chain joins TRBV19 to TRBJ1-3; D possibly corresponds to TRBD1 (6 bases). Trimming shortened V by 5 bases and J by 5 bases, and 16 bases separated the two germline ends. Germline-derived CDR1 and CDR2 are LNHDA and SQIVND (reference sequence). The CDR3 contains 15 residues. The CDR3 reads CASSDTGLRRNTIYF. The CDR3 DNA is TGTGCCAGTAGTGACACAGGGCTCCGAAGAAACACCATATATTTT.

This clone was recorded a few times. V usage is TRBV18 and J usage is TRBJ2-4; no definite D call. V lost 3 bases to trimming and J lost 0 bases, with 9 bases between them. The CDR3 consists of 15 residues. Germline CDR1 and CDR2: KGHSH and LQKENI. CDR3: CASSPSRLAKNIQYF. The CDR3 DNA reads TGTGCCAGCTCACCCAGCAGGCTAGCCAAAAACATTCAGTACTTC.

The CDR3 nucleotides are TGTGCCAGCAGTTACTCGGTCAGGAATGAAAAACTGTTTTTT. Encoded protein: CASSYSVRNEKLFF. The V call is TRBV6-6, the J call TRBJ1-4; D is ambiguous. With 0 bases removed from V and 5 bases from J, the gap between germline ends came to 7 bases. The germline V gene has CDR1 MNHNY and CDR2 SVGAGI (reference sequence). CDR3 length: 14 amino acids.

The rearrangement links TRBV27 to TRBJ2-1, with TRBD2 as a possible D gene (6 bases). V lost 1 base and J lost 0, with 10 bases in between. The CDR3 runs to 16 residues. Germline V gives CDR1 MNHEY, CDR2 SMNVEV (reference sequence). DNA for the CDR3: TGTGCCAGCAGTTTATTAGGCGGGGACTCCTACAATGAGCAGTTCTTC. Encoded protein: CASSLLGGDSYNEQFF.

This clone was recorded only once. The J gene is TRBJ1-5, the V gene TRBV12-3 or TRBV12-4; 7 bases match TRBD1. The CDR3 runs to 13 residues. Unmatched junction bases numbered 2, after V lost 6 bases and J lost 3 bases. DNA for the CDR3: TGTGCCAGCAGGGGACAGTACAATCAGCCCCAGCATTTT. It codes for CASRGQYNQPQHF.

The chain employs TRBV6-6 and TRBJ1-6, with 7 bases fitting TRBD1. Per germline, CDR1 MNHNY and CDR2 SVGAGI (reference sequence). This CDR3 spans 15 amino acids. V trimming: 4 bases; J trimming: 4 bases; junction bases outside the gene matches: 4. The DNA for the CDR3 is TGTGCCAGCAGTTCCGGGACAGAGTATAATTCACCCCTCCACTTT. Translated, it gives CASSSGTEYNSPLHF.

This clone was picked up one time. The chain combines TRBV6-6 with TRBJ1-6; unclear D gene. In germline, CDR1 is MNHNY, CDR2 SVGAGI (reference sequence). CDR3 size: 15 residues. V lost 5 bases to trimming and J lost 5 bases, with 13 bases between them. In nucleotides, the CDR3 is TGTGCCAGCAGTCCCCGCGACTGGGATAATTCACCCCTCCACTTT. Translation gives CASSPRDWDNSPLHF.

This clone has a single count. CDR3 bases: TGTGCCACCACCAGGTCACAGGGTAGGAATGAAAAACTGTTTTTT. This sequence encodes CATTRSQGRNEKLFF. J is TRBJ1-4 and V is TRBV15; a weak D match, TRBD1 (6 bases). Germline values: CDR1 LNHNV, CDR2 YYDKDF (reference sequence). The CDR3 sequence is 15 residues long. The V end was cut by 7 bases, the J end by 5 bases, with 17 bases between.

This clone was counted once. This sequence joins TRBV11-2 and TRBJ2-2, with 12 bases matching TRBD2. This CDR3 is built from 14 residues. Per the germline V gene, CDR1 is SGHAT and CDR2 is FQNNGV. J was trimmed by 6 bases and V by 5 bases; bases with no gene match: 1. The CDR3 here is CASSRTSGAGELFF. DNA of the CDR3: TGTGCCAGCAGCCGGACTAGCGGGGCCGGGGAGCTGTTTTTT.

The chain is built from TRBV30 and TRBJ2-7; no clear D. Trimming removed 4 bases at V and 1 base at J, with 5 bases between. This CDR3 contains 11 residues. In germline, CDR1 is GTSNPN, CDR2 SVGIG (reference sequence). The DNA for the CDR3 is TGTGCCTGGACAGAGTCCTACGAGCAGTACTTC. This sequence encodes CAWTESYEQYF.

This clone was found once. V is TRBV28 and J is TRBJ1-6, with TRBD1 matching over 11 bases. This CDR3 contains 15 residues. After removal of 7 bases from V and 8 bases from J, the junction contained 7 bases not matched to a gene. Germline CDR1 and CDR2: MDHEN and SYDVKM. In DNA, the CDR3 is TGTGCCAGCATCCTGGGACAGGGGGTTTATTCACCCCTCCACTTT. Residues: CASILGQGVYSPLHF.

Here the CDR3 DNA reads TGTGCCAGTAGAAGACAGGGGAGAAACACTGAAGCTTTCTTT. Protein product: CASRRQGRNTEAFF. The chain has TRBV19 and TRBJ1-1; TRBD1 agrees at 8 bases. The CDR3 runs 14 residues. V was pared by 6 bases and J by 2 bases, with 5 bases of the junction left unmatched. The germline CDR1 and CDR2 sequences are LNHDA and SQIVND (reference sequence).

The genes are TRBV18 and TRBJ2-2, with 7 bases aligning to TRBD1. Germline lookup yields CDR1 KGHSH and CDR2 LQKENI. Trimming at V came to 2 bases and at J to 7 bases, leaving 1 base not matched to a gene. The CDR3 runs to 13 residues. The CDR3 sequence: CASSPRQGGELFF. CDR3 coding DNA: TGTGCCAGCTCACCAAGACAGGGCGGGGAGCTGTTTTTT.

The chain joins TRBV12-3 or TRBV12-4 to TRBJ1-5; D gene ambiguous. V was clipped by 7 bases and J by 4 bases, with 8 bases between them. The CDR3 is made up of 12 amino acids. CDR3 nucleotide sequence: TGTGCCAGCACCGGAATGAATCAGCCCCAGCATTTT. Residues: CASTGMNQPQHF.

V gene TRBV6-2 or TRBV6-3 combines with J gene TRBJ2-3; 11 bases align to TRBD2. The ends lost 5 bases at V and 4 bases at J; junction bases unmatched: 5. The CDR3 runs 15 residues. CDR1 is MNHEY, CDR2 SVGEGT, per germline. The CDR3 region has the DNA TGTGCCAGCAGTGGGCTAGCGGGGGGATCAGATACGCAGTATTTT. It is translated as CASSGLAGGSDTQYF.

V gene TRBV6-1 combines with J gene TRBJ1-5; D is undetermined. Trimming removed 0 bases at V and 0 bases at J, with 9 bases between. The CDR3 totals 16 residues. CDR1 and CDR2 (germline): MNHNS, SASEGT. This CDR3 is CASSEAGFLSNQPQHF. CDR3 coding DNA: TGTGCCAGCAGTGAAGCTGGTTTTCTTAGCAATCAGCCCCAGCATTTT.